Shown below are 28 T cell receptor beta chains from a single sample sequenced in a study of post-analysis software for immune sequencing data. The study's findings and limits: When patients were compared with controls, 4 or 5 TRBV segments were more frequent, TRBV5-6, TRBV5-1 and TRBV20-1 among them.

TCR beta cDNA libraries included unique molecular identifiers. From the PCR reads, TCRdb called clonotypes with MiXCR, one entry per CDR3 protein. The sample lists roughly 430,000 distinct CDR3 sequences, less than 40% seen once, with 7.6% in the top ten. For these TCRs, the target antigens are not known. Sample: blood. These receptors were collected from a girl aged 2 to 9 with multiple sclerosis.

CDR3 in amino acids: CASTQGSAYYEQYF. The CDR3 DNA follows: TGTGCCAGCACCCAGGGGTCAGCTTACTACGAGCAGTACTTC. This chain connects TRBV12-3 or TRBV12-4 to TRBJ2-7, with D possibly being TRBD1 (6 bases). V was clipped by 7 bases and J by 3 bases, with 16 bases between them. This CDR3 is built from 14 residues.

The chain joins TRBV27 to TRBJ2-7, with TRBD1 matching over 8 bases. V shed 6 bases, J shed 5 bases, and the junction held 12 bases outside the gene matches. The germline CDR1 and CDR2 sequences are MNHEY and SMNVEV (reference sequence). The CDR3 is 15 residues long. For the CDR3, the DNA is TGTGCCAGCAGGCCGGGTGGACAGGGTTCACACGAGCAGTACTTC. Amino acid sequence: CASRPGGQGSHEQYF.

The genes are TRBV5-1 and TRBJ2-5; no reliable D call. From germline, CDR1 is SGHRS and CDR2 YFSETQ. V was shortened by 2 bases and J by 5 bases, with 19 bases between the two germline ends. This CDR3 contains 16 residues. CDR3 sequence (DNA): TGCGCCAGCAGCTTTAGGGTCAGTGAGTTATCGGAGACCCAGTACTTC. Translated: CASSFRVSELSETQYF. Combining the CDR3 with reference TRBV5-1 and TRBJ2-5 gives the whole variable domain KAGVTQTPRYLIKTRGQQVTLSCSPISGHRSVSWYQQTPGQGLQFLFEYFSETQRNKGNFPGRFSGRQFSNSRSEMNVSTLELGDSALYLCASSFRVSELSETQYFGPGTRLLVL.

The rearrangement uses TRBV30 and TRBJ2-1, with 10 bases that match TRBD2. Per the germline V gene, CDR1 is GTSNPN and CDR2 is SVGIG (reference sequence). The CDR3 has 18 amino acids. With V trimmed by 7 bases and J by 4 bases, 19 bases remained unmatched. CDR3 protein: CAYRGLAGDLIHYNEQFF. In DNA form, the CDR3 reads TGTGCCTACCGCGGGCTAGCGGGGGACCTGATACATTACAATGAGCAGTTCTTC.

The chain joins TRBV5-1 to TRBJ2-1, with 7 bases lining up with TRBD2. Germline CDR1 and CDR2: SGHRS and YFSETQ. This CDR3 has 16 amino acids. J was trimmed by 6 bases and V by 2 bases; bases with no gene match: 11. CDR3 sequence reads: CASSLSGAGRGNEQFF. The CDR3 coding sequence is TGCGCCAGCAGCTTAAGCGGGGCCGGCCGAGGCAATGAGCAGTTCTTC.

This clonotype has more than one count but fewer than ten. The chain combines TRBV12-3 or TRBV12-4 with TRBJ2-6; D gene unclear. V was clipped by 5 bases and J by 2 bases, with 10 bases between them. The CDR3 contains 15 residues. CDR3 in amino acids: CASSPAGTGANVLTF. CDR3 sequence (DNA): TGTGCCAGCAGTCCGGCAGGTACTGGGGCCAACGTCCTGACTTTC.

The rearrangement joins TRBV4-1 to TRBJ2-5, with D hard to call. The DNA matches TRBJ2-7 better at its end, which makes the J call doubtful. Germline CDR1 MGHRA, CDR2 YSYEKL. The CDR3 runs 15 residues. DNA of the CDR3: TGCGCCAGCAGCCAAGAAGGAGACAACTCCTACGAGCAGTACTTC. Its protein is CASSQEGDNSYEQYF.

The chain recombines TRBV29-1 with TRBJ2-7; 11 positions match TRBD2. The CDR3 runs 15 residues. With 4 bases clipped from V and 0 bases from J, the junction kept 5 bases outside the gene matches. CDR1 and CDR2 from the germline V gene are SQVTM and ANQGSEA. The CDR3 sequence: CSVGLLAGGSYEQYF. As DNA, the CDR3 is TGCAGCGTTGGGCTCCTAGCGGGGGGCTCCTACGAGCAGTACTTC.

This clonotype has a count of ten or more. V usage is TRBV4-2 and J usage is TRBJ2-7, with 13 bases fitting TRBD2. V was clipped by 0 bases and J by 3 bases; unmatched bases: 5. This CDR3 is built from 17 residues. From germline, CDR1 is LGHNA and CDR2 YNFKEQ. CDR3 sequence reads: CASSQDWTSGSFYEQYF. The CDR3 region has the DNA TGTGCCAGCAGCCAAGACTGGACTAGCGGGAGCTTCTACGAGCAGTACTTC.

The chain carries TRBV15 and TRBJ2-5; possibly TRBD1 for D (6 bases). V was trimmed by 0 bases and J by 0 bases, leaving 14 bases between them. This CDR3 comprises 17 residues. Germline V gene sequence: CDR1 LNHNV, CDR2 YYDKDF (reference sequence). The CDR3 loop is CATSRDWDIRNQETQYF. CDR3 sequence (DNA): TGTGCCACCAGCAGAGATTGGGACATTCGGAACCAAGAGACCCAGTACTTC.

The chain recombines TRBV5-1 with TRBJ2-3; D unresolved. CDR3 length: 12 amino acids. From germline, CDR1 is SGHRS and CDR2 YFSETQ. V dropped 1 base and J dropped 8 bases, with 8 bases sitting between them. The DNA for the CDR3 is TGCGCCAGCAGCTTGTTCGACGGTACGCAGTATTTT. It yields the protein CASSLFDGTQYF.

The chain employs TRBV7-3 and TRBJ1-1, with D tentatively TRBD1 (6 bases). Trimming removed 5 bases at V and 5 bases at J, with 15 bases between. CDR1 and CDR2 from the germline V gene are SGHTA and FQGTGA. This CDR3 is 14 amino acids long. CDR3 DNA sequence: TGTGCCAGCAGCACCGCCGGGGGGCGTACTGAAGCTTTCTTT. It specifies CASSTAGGRTEAFF.

CDR3 in DNA: TGTGCCAGCAGCTTCAGGACTAGCGGGAGAGGGGGGCAGTATTTT. Translation gives CASSFRTSGRGGQYF. J is TRBJ2-3 and V is TRBV9; TRBD2 agrees at 13 bases. Germline V gives CDR1 SGDLS, CDR2 YYNGEE. V shed 4 bases and J 11 bases; nucleotides not matched to a gene: 10. The CDR3 runs 15 residues.

This clonotype showed up just a few times. This chain links TRBV7-9 with TRBJ2-7, with D maybe TRBD1 (5 bases). The CDR3 loop spans 16 amino acids. Trimming stripped 7 bases from V and 0 bases from J, with 19 bases between. Looked up from germline, CDR1 is SEHNR and CDR2 is FQNEAQ (reference sequence). The CDR3 nucleotides read TGTGCCAGCATCGATCTACAGACAGCTGTCTCCTACGAGCAGTACTTC. This codes for CASIDLQTAVSYEQYF. The complete variable domain, with remaining parts taken from reference TRBV7-9 and TRBJ2-7, reads DTGVSQNPRHKITKRGQNVTFRCDPISEHNRLYWYRQTLGQGPEFLTYFQNEAQLEKSRLLSDRFSAERPKGSFSTLEIQRTEQGDSAMYLCASIDLQTAVSYEQYFGPGTRLTVT.

In its sample, this clonotype was seen a few times. This rearrangement joins TRBV7-8 to TRBJ2-7; no clear D gene. In germline, CDR1 is SGHVS, CDR2 FQNEAQ. This CDR3 has 18 residues. The V end lost 1 base, the J end lost 3 bases, and 22 bases lay between the germline ends. The CDR3 DNA follows: TGTGCCAGCAGCTTAGGGATAGAACAGCTCCCTGTTGTCTACGAGCAGTACTTC. This sequence encodes CASSLGIEQLPVVYEQYF.

This clonotype was seen more than once but under ten times. This chain joins TRBV2 and TRBJ1-5; 11 bases match TRBD1. V dropped 4 bases and J dropped 5; count of bases not matched to a gene: 4. This CDR3 comprises 15 residues. Germline V gene sequence: CDR1 SNHLY, CDR2 FYNNEI. Here the CDR3 reads CASSGRDRGDQPQHF. DNA for the CDR3: TGTGCCAGCAGTGGCCGGGACAGGGGGGATCAGCCCCAGCATTTT. Using reference TRBV2 and TRBJ1-5 for the parts outside the CDR3, the full variable domain is EPEVTQTPSHQVTQMGQEVILRCVPISNHLYFYWYRQILGQKVEFLVSFYNNEISEKSEIFDDQFSVERPDGSNFTLKIRSTKLEDSAMYFCASSGRDRGDQPQHFGDGTRLSIL.

The CDR3 loop is CASSEAGTEQFF. The CDR3 region has the DNA TGTGCCAGCAGTGAAGCCGGGACTGAGCAGTTCTTC. The chain links TRBV6-1 to TRBJ2-1; D tentatively fits TRBD1 or TRBD2 (5 bases each). Germline values: CDR1 MNHNS, CDR2 SASEGT. This CDR3 contains 12 residues. V lost 0 bases, J lost 9 bases, and 6 bases lay in between.

The gene calls are TRBV18 and TRBJ1-3; no clear D. The CDR3 spans 16 residues. Trimming pared 5 bases from V and 3 bases from J, leaving 17 bases between. CDR1 KGHSH and CDR2 LQKENI come from the germline V gene. For the CDR3, the DNA is TGTGCCAGCTCATCCACCTTCGAGCAGTTTGGAAACACCATATATTTT. Translating gives CASSSTFEQFGNTIYF.

J is TRBJ1-2 and V is TRBV14; D unresolved. Germline V lookup: CDR1 SGHDN, CDR2 FVKESK. Trimming left V 0 bases short and J 2 bases short, with 10 bases between. This CDR3 comprises 15 residues. The CDR3 coding sequence is TGTGCCAGCAGCCAAGATTTGGCAGAGAACTATGGCTACACCTTC. Translated: CASSQDLAENYGYTF.

The rearrangement links TRBV7-8 to TRBJ2-4; 11 nucleotides align to TRBD2. The DNA end lines up better with TRBJ2-7; the J call may be wrong. The CDR3 totals 16 residues. CDR1 and CDR2 from the germline V gene are SGHVS and FQNEAQ. CDR3 amino acids: CASSPHPSGGTYEQYF. In DNA, the CDR3 is TGTGCCAGCAGCCCCCACCCTAGCGGGGGGACCTACGAGCAGTACTTC.

This rearrangement joins TRBV7-2 to TRBJ2-3; 7 nucleotides agree with TRBD2. V lost 0 bases and J lost 4; bases outside the gene matches: 4. Germline V CDR1 and CDR2: SGHTA, FQGNSA. The CDR3 runs 15 residues. CDR3 bases: TGTGCCAGCAGCTTAGCGCTGAGCGGGGCAGATACGCAGTATTTT. As protein: CASSLALSGADTQYF.

This clonotype appeared a few times. The V gene is TRBV20-1, the J gene TRBJ2-4; D unclear. The closer fit of TRBJ2-7 to the DNA end suggests the J call may be wrong. CDR1 and CDR2 from the germline V gene are DFQATT and SNEGSKA (reference sequence). The CDR3 has 10 residues. In DNA form, the CDR3 reads TGCAGTGCTACCAGCTACGAGCAGTACTTC. Translated: CSATSYEQYF.

The CDR3 sequence: CASSVEQKGIQYF. CDR3 sequence (DNA): TGTGCCAGCAGCGTAGAGCAGAAGGGCATTCAGTACTTC. V usage is TRBV9 and J usage is TRBJ2-4; no firm D call. The CDR3 runs to 13 residues. Germline-derived CDR1 and CDR2 are SGDLS and YYNGEE. V was cut by 0 bases and J by 9 bases, with 10 bases left in between.

V usage is TRBV7-2 and J usage is TRBJ2-5, with TRBD1 matching over 9 bases. The V and J ends lost 4 bases and 5 bases, in that order; junction bases with no gene match: 5. The germline CDR1 and CDR2 sequences are SGHTA and FQGNSA. This CDR3 comprises 14 residues. CDR3 region: CASSWDRASETQYF. CDR3 coding DNA: TGTGCCAGCAGCTGGGACAGGGCCTCGGAGACCCAGTACTTC.

The chain uses TRBV10-3 and TRBJ2-5; D is uncertain. This CDR3 is built from 13 residues. The germline V and J ends were trimmed by 10 bases and 1 base, with 13 bases remaining between them. Germline V gene sequence: CDR1 ENHRY, CDR2 SYGVKD. CDR3 loop: CATVLESQETQYF. CDR3 nucleotide sequence: TGTGCCACCGTCTTGGAGTCCCAAGAGACCCAGTACTTC.

The V call is TRBV5-1, the J call TRBJ2-7, with D perhaps TRBD1 or TRBD2 (6 bases each). Germline V gene lookup returns CDR1 SGHRS and CDR2 YFSETQ. V dropped 0 bases and J dropped 2 bases, with 12 bases sitting between them. The CDR3 sequence is 15 residues long. The CDR3 DNA reads TGCGCCAGCAGCTTGGGAGGGGGGCGAACCTACGAGCAGTACTTC. Translated: CASSLGGGRTYEQYF.

The chain links TRBV9 to TRBJ1-2, with 9 bases matching TRBD1. Germline trimming cut 3 bases from V and 4 bases from J; bases unmatched to any gene: 13. Germline lookup yields CDR1 SGDLS and CDR2 YYNGEE. The CDR3 length is 17 residues. This CDR3 reads CASSASRRDRDPYGYTF. CDR3 nucleotides: TGTGCCAGCAGCGCGTCGCGACGGGACAGGGATCCCTATGGCTACACCTTC.

The rearrangement links TRBV12-3 or TRBV12-4 to TRBJ1-2; D is unresolved. CDR3 size: 13 residues. Trimming cost V 5 bases and J 3 bases, with 10 bases left between them. The CDR3 DNA reads as TGTGCCAGCAGTATAAGACAAGACTATGGCTACACCTTC. Translated, it gives CASSIRQDYGYTF.